This TCR beta chain originates from a study of blood T cell repertoires in COVID-19. Study-level background: From the United States, Italy and Spain came samples of acute and convalescent COVID-19. PBMCs, B-cell-depleted T cells, or T cells were the source of the cDNA or gDNA that made up the material.

Source study methods: Estimated nucleated cell counts came from reference gene primer amplification. TCRdb's copy holds only in-frame clones and misses some; the assay was immunoSEQ multiplex PCR. V, J and clone size reflect that table, while D and trimming were determined from the DNA. Among 95,000 to 110,000 clones, roughly nine tenths were seen once, and the ten largest hold 5% to 6.5%. The germline gives CDR1 SGHTA, CDR2 FQGNSA. V lost 0 bases, J lost 2 bases, and 15 bases lay in between. This CDR3 is 17 amino acids long. The material sequenced was peripheral blood. The receptor was isolated from a human donor in a cohort sampled during active COVID-19. This chain connects TRBV7-2 to TRBJ2-3; the D gene is possibly TRBD1 (6 bases). CDR3 nucleotides: TGTGCCAGCAGCTTAGCGATAGCAGGGGCACTCACAGATACGCAGTATTTT. Protein sequence: CASSLAIAGALTDTQYF.